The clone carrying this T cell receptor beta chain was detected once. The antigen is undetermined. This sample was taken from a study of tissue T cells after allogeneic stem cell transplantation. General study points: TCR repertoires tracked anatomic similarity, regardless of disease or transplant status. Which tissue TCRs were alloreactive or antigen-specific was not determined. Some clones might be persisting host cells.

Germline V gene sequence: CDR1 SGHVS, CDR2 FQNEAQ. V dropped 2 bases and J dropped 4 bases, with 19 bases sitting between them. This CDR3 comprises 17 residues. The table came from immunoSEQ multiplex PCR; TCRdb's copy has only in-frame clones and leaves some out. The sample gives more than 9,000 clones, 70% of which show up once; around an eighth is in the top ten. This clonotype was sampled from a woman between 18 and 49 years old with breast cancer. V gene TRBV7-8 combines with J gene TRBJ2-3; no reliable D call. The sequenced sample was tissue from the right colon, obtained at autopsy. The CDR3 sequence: CASSLSRTLLTPDTQYF. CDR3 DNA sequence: TGTGCCAGCAGCTTATCAAGGACCCTCCTGACTCCAGATACGCAGTATTTT.